A selection of T cell receptor beta chains follows, all from one sample in a study of blood T cell repertoires in COVID-19. This table comes from immunoSEQ multiplex PCR, and its TCRdb copy is limited to in-frame clones, with some not included. The table includes about 380,000 clones, nearly 90% detected once. What was sequenced was peripheral blood. The receptor set was obtained from a man aged 18-30 years with active or convalescent COVID-19. Each CDR3 is given with its conserved first and last residue. Clone size appears in some rows only: once, few, many, or a class for an expanded clone.

abundance: NA; j_gene: TRBJ2-1; v_gene: TRBV6-5; CDR3aa: CASIRGSYNEQFF
abundance: NA; j_gene: TRBJ1-2; v_gene: TRBV9; CDR3aa: CASSVAGQGALYTF
abundance: NA; j_gene: TRBJ2-1; v_gene: TRBV28; CDR3aa: CASSLASGGYSYNEQFF
abundance: NA; j_gene: TRBJ1-5; v_gene: TRBV27; CDR3aa: CASTSLSGGPQHF
abundance: NA; j_gene: TRBJ2-1; v_gene: TRBV24-1; CDR3aa: CATSDITGGSSYNEQFF
abundance: NA; j_gene: TRBJ1-5; v_gene: TRBV24-1; CDR3aa: CATSEGQGYNQPQHF
abundance: NA; j_gene: TRBJ2-3; v_gene: TRBV7-9; CDR3aa: CASSSPRTSGGPTDTQYF
abundance: NA; j_gene: TRBJ1-2; v_gene: TRBV28; CDR3aa: CASSATGTGGLNSRGYTF
abundance: NA; j_gene: TRBJ1-5; v_gene: TRBV2; CDR3aa: CASSGQKHSNQPQHF
abundance: NA; j_gene: TRBJ1-2; v_gene: TRBV6-6; CDR3aa: CASSRTPSPNRDRGSLGYTF
abundance: NA; j_gene: TRBJ1-2; v_gene: TRBV3-1/TRBV3-2; CDR3aa: CASSQPGGGYTF
abundance: NA; j_gene: TRBJ1-2; v_gene: TRBV7-9; CDR3aa: CASSLGHNYGYTF
abundance: NA; j_gene: TRBJ1-5; v_gene: TRBV18; CDR3aa: CASSTTGATQYSNQPQHF
abundance: NA; j_gene: TRBJ2-2; v_gene: TRBV4-3; CDR3aa: CASSQDVSGGAGELFF
abundance: once; j_gene: TRBJ2-1; v_gene: TRBV6-2/TRBV6-3; CDR3aa: CASSYNNYNEQFF
abundance: NA; j_gene: TRBJ1-3; v_gene: TRBV6-2/TRBV6-3; CDR3aa: CASSYLPGLSGNTIYF
abundance: NA; j_gene: TRBJ2-2; v_gene: TRBV4-1; CDR3aa: CASSLTSGGITGELFF
abundance: NA; j_gene: TRBJ1-5; v_gene: TRBV5-6; CDR3aa: CASSQRWNQPQHF
abundance: NA; j_gene: TRBJ1-1; v_gene: TRBV2; CDR3aa: CASRGQGATEAFF
abundance: NA; j_gene: TRBJ2-5; v_gene: TRBV18; CDR3aa: CASSPGLGQETQYF
abundance: NA; j_gene: TRBJ2-1; v_gene: TRBV21-1; CDR3aa: CASSKEGQEYNEQFF
abundance: NA; j_gene: TRBJ1-5; v_gene: TRBV27; CDR3aa: CASSFSFRGYDQPQHF
abundance: NA; j_gene: TRBJ2-1; v_gene: TRBV4-1; CDR3aa: CGGLAGGNYNEQFF
abundance: NA; j_gene: TRBJ2-1; v_gene: TRBV19; CDR3aa: CASTPRGSGGHSYNEQFF
abundance: NA; j_gene: TRBJ1-4; v_gene: TRBV6-2/TRBV6-3; CDR3aa: CASSYASGTGGKLFF
abundance: NA; j_gene: TRBJ2-5; v_gene: TRBV5-1; CDR3aa: CASSLEGRGVFQETQYF
abundance: NA; j_gene: TRBJ2-3; v_gene: TRBV27; CDR3aa: CASSSGLARGVDTQYF
abundance: NA; j_gene: TRBJ1-2; v_gene: TRBV27; CDR3aa: CASSLEQGRNYGYTF
abundance: NA; j_gene: TRBJ2-7; v_gene: TRBV19; CDR3aa: CASSIFAPGLADSYEQYF
abundance: NA; j_gene: TRBJ2-7; v_gene: TRBV6-5; CDR3aa: CASSYGALTQEYF
abundance: NA; j_gene: TRBJ2-1; v_gene: TRBV9; CDR3aa: CASSVERGQGTHNEQFF
abundance: NA; j_gene: TRBJ1-1; v_gene: TRBV5-1; CDR3aa: CASSLVLNTEAFF
abundance: NA; j_gene: TRBJ2-7; v_gene: TRBV28; CDR3aa: CASSTRRLGSYEQYF
abundance: NA; j_gene: TRBJ2-3; v_gene: TRBV19; CDR3aa: CASYPRLAESTDTQYF
abundance: NA; j_gene: TRBJ2-2; v_gene: TRBV27; CDR3aa: CASSPRQGAATGELFF
abundance: NA; j_gene: TRBJ2-7; v_gene: TRBV4-1; CDR3aa: CASSQVILTGEQYF
abundance: once; j_gene: TRBJ2-1; v_gene: TRBV2; CDR3aa: CASRKTGDSLEFF
abundance: NA; j_gene: TRBJ2-2; v_gene: TRBV2; CDR3aa: CASSDGKLAGDHGELFF
abundance: NA; j_gene: TRBJ2-6; v_gene: TRBV19; CDR3aa: CASSEPGQRPSGANVLTF
abundance: NA; j_gene: TRBJ2-7; v_gene: TRBV11-2; CDR3aa: CASSAVTRPYEQYF
abundance: once; j_gene: TRBJ1-1; v_gene: TRBV5-5; CDR3aa: CASSRGQGAPMNTEAFF
abundance: NA; j_gene: TRBJ2-2; v_gene: TRBV6-5; CDR3aa: CASSYSLRGGTGELFF
abundance: NA; j_gene: TRBJ2-7; v_gene: TRBV19; CDR3aa: CASSPTGVIYEQYF
abundance: once; j_gene: TRBJ1-5; v_gene: TRBV28; CDR3aa: CASGEVHNNQPQHF
abundance: NA; j_gene: TRBJ1-5; v_gene: TRBV11-2; CDR3aa: CASSPDRYSNQPQHF
abundance: once; j_gene: TRBJ1-5; v_gene: TRBV21-1; CDR3aa: CASRPTGHQPQHF
abundance: few; j_gene: TRBJ1-5; v_gene: TRBV6-5; CDR3aa: CASSSRTQTKNQPQHF
abundance: NA; j_gene: TRBJ2-7; v_gene: TRBV5-4; CDR3aa: CASSFNRAGGLSRSYEQYF
abundance: NA; j_gene: TRBJ2-7; v_gene: TRBV6-5; CDR3aa: CASSSGTSEPQYF
abundance: NA; j_gene: TRBJ1-3; v_gene: TRBV5-1; CDR3aa: CASSLAGGRSGNTIYF
abundance: NA; j_gene: TRBJ2-1; v_gene: TRBV28; CDR3aa: CASRRSKVYNEQFF
abundance: NA; j_gene: TRBJ2-7; v_gene: TRBV19; CDR3aa: CASSLAASYEQYF
abundance: NA; j_gene: TRBJ1-2; v_gene: TRBV25-1; CDR3aa: CASSLTIGGPDYGYTF
abundance: NA; j_gene: TRBJ1-4; v_gene: TRBV27; CDR3aa: CASSFGGSGEKLFF